Sequencing of this TCR beta chain was carried out in a study of quantifying T cell responses using KT2 cells. Turning to the study itself: cDNA was made from DNase-treated RNA using alpha and beta constant primers.

This clonotype has at least ten counts. The antigen remains unidentified. Study-level findings and limits: At about one KT2 cell per 100,000 PBMC, KT2 sequences were still detected. KT2 sequence counts showed saturation when very many KT2 cells were spiked in.

An oligo carrying a UMI was ligated to the cDNA 3' end. First-round PCR used 3 to 4 cycles and beta primers RC1.1 and RC1.2 covering TRBC1 and TRBC2. TCRdb ran MiXCR on the UMI-ligation and nested PCR reads and lists one entry per CDR3 protein. The sample carries more than 55,000 distinct CDR3 sequences, roughly 12% recorded once. This clonotype was obtained from a human donor. Material: PBMCs spiked with cells of the T cell clone KT2.

The CDR3 DNA follows: TGCAGTGCTGAAAGACCGGGACTGGACCCCGGGGAGCAGTTCTTC. It translates to CSAERPGLDPGEQFF. The chain uses TRBV20-1 and TRBJ2-1, with a possible D match to TRBD2 (6 bases). This CDR3 is built from 15 residues. The germline CDR1 and CDR2 sequences are DFQATT and SNEGSKA (reference sequence). Trimming shortened V by 5 bases and J by 10 bases, and 24 bases separated the two germline ends.